This TCR beta chain was retrieved from a study of patients and donors after allogeneic stem cell transplantation. TCRdb recomputed calls from the RT-PCR reads with MiXCR, one row per CDR3 protein. The sample has about 960,000 distinct CDR3 sequences; more than 15% are singletons. This clonotype was observed a few times. The origin of this receptor is a human donor who was either an allogeneic HSCT recipient or a stem cell or donor lymphocyte infusion donor (not recorded which). It is not recorded whose cells these are; they may come from a transplant donor. The sequencing sample was made of blood, either unsorted or a sorted T cell fraction (not recorded which).

The CDR3 bases are TGTGCCGGCGGGGTAACTGAAGCTTTCTTT. Protein: CAGGVTEAFF. The rearrangement links TRBV7-9 to TRBJ1-1; D uncertain. The CDR3 is made up of 10 amino acids. Per the germline V gene, CDR1 is SEHNR and CDR2 is FQNEAQ (reference sequence). With 11 bases removed from V and 5 bases from J, the gap between germline ends came to 9 bases.